The clone carrying this T cell receptor (beta chain) was counted a few times. Its matching antigen is unknown. Every TCR beta cDNA library bore unique molecular identifiers. MiXCR, applied by TCRdb to the PCR reads, yields one record per CDR3 protein. This sample has hundreds of thousands of distinct CDR3 sequences; around 53% occur once, and the top ten carry under 6%. This specimen comes from a study of post-analysis software for immune sequencing data. General observations from the study: Versus controls, multiple sclerosis patients showed significantly lower diversity (normalized Chao1). Co-batched samples clustered tightly together by F measure.

Material: blood. The sequence derives from a girl between 5 and 17 years old with multiple sclerosis.

The CDR3 coding sequence is TGCGCCAGCAGCTTGGAGCCTTACTCCTCTGGGGCCAACGTCCTGACTTTC. Its translation: CASSLEPYSSGANVLTF. The rearrangement joins TRBV5-1 to TRBJ2-6; no definite D call. This CDR3 has 17 residues. Trimming stripped 0 bases from V and 0 bases from J, with 10 bases between. CDR1 SGHRS and CDR2 YFSETQ come from the germline V gene. The complete variable domain, with remaining parts taken from reference TRBV5-1 and TRBJ2-6, reads KAGVTQTPRYLIKTRGQQVTLSCSPISGHRSVSWYQQTPGQGLQFLFEYFSETQRNKGNFPGRFSGRQFSNSRSEMNVSTLELGDSALYLCASSLEPYSSGANVLTFGAGSRLTVL.